The TCR beta chain under discussion was sequenced for a study of blood T cell repertoires in COVID-19. Overall study context: Acute-phase and convalescent COVID-19 samples originated in the United States, Italy and Spain. T cells, B-cell-depleted T cells, or PBMCs provided the cDNA or gDNA that served as material.

Authors' processing steps: Reference gene primer amplification yielded estimated nucleated cell counts. Generated by immunoSEQ multiplex PCR, the TCRdb table keeps only in-frame clones and is missing some. V, J and clone size are taken as reported in that table, and D and trimming were inferred from the DNA itself. The repertoire holds about 170,000 clones, with over 80% as singletons. V was cut by 3 bases and J by 3 bases, with 11 bases left in between. The CDR3 sequence is 15 residues long. From germline, CDR1 is MNHNS and CDR2 SASEGT. The rearrangement joins TRBV6-1 to TRBJ1-4; TRBD1 might be the D (6 bases). What was sequenced was peripheral blood. The clonotype comes from a woman aged 60-75 years with acute or convalescent COVID-19. CDR3 sequence reads: CASSEPGHPNEKLFF. The CDR3 nucleotides read TGTGCCAGCAGTGAGCCGGGACACCCTAATGAAAAACTGTTTTTT.